This TCR beta chain stems from a study of blood T cell repertoires in COVID-19. Turning to the study itself: Sites across the United States, Italy and Spain contributed samples from acute and convalescent COVID-19.

The method was immunoSEQ multiplex PCR; TCRdb's version includes in-frame clones alone and lacks a portion of them. The sample has around 190,000 clones, roughly four fifths seen once. Two negative PCRs, clearance, or symptom resolution characterized the recovered Cohort 3 donors. The CDR3 consists of 16 residues. V lost 3 bases and J lost 6; bases outside the gene matches: 6. Germline loops: CDR1 LGHNA, CDR2 YNFKEQ. The rearrangement joins TRBV4-2 to TRBJ2-1; 12 bases agree with TRBD2. The sample consisted of PBMCs or T cells enriched from blood (not recorded which). The TCR sequence derives from a man aged 40-49 years who had recovered from COVID-19. CDR3 coding DNA: TGTGCCAGCAGCCAGGAGACTAGCGGGAGCTTCAATGAGCAGTTCTTC. This translates into CASSQETSGSFNEQFF.